This T cell receptor (beta chain) was captured by sequencing in a study of shared clonotypes between healthy human individuals. Sequencing used immunoSEQ multiplex PCR; TCRdb keeps in-frame clones, though not all of them. The sample carries approximately 500,000 clones, around 79% recorded once. In the case of this clone: An end of the junction differs from the germline gene, which may be a read error.

This clonotype originated in a woman aged 40-49 years in good health. Some clones in this sample may be carry-over from other donors' samples. The sequenced material came from PBMCs.

This chain's CDR3 is CASSPAGQTTRELFF. The DNA of the CDR3 is TGTGCCAGCAGCCCGGCGGGACAAACCACCCGGGAGCTGTTTTTT. The V gene is TRBV5-4, the J gene TRBJ2-2, with D perhaps matching TRBD1 or TRBD2 (6 bases each). Germline loops: CDR1 SGHNT, CDR2 YYREEE (reference sequence). This CDR3 is built from 15 residues.